This is a list of T cell receptor beta chains from one sample in a study of OX40 agonist ivuxolimab in advanced cancers. Only in-frame clones appear in the TCRdb table, and some are missing; sequencing was by immunoSEQ multiplex PCR. In the table there are tens of thousands of clones, about nine tenths of which are singletons. Sequenced here: CD4+ or CD8+ T cells sorted from blood, sampled in a trial of the OX40 agonist ivuxolimab. All receptors derive from an adult with an advanced solid tumor such as melanoma, head and neck, liver or kidney cancer. The CDR3 runs from the conserved cysteine through the conserved F or W. A D gene is named only where the DNA matches it firmly. Where a row states a size, it is once, few, many or the class of an expanded clone; other rows omit it.

CDR3: CASSFSRAGNTIYF
DNA: TGTGCCAGCAGTTTCTCCAGGGCTGGAAACACCATATATTTT
J: TRBJ1-3
V: TRBV28
D: .
size: .

CDR3: CASGRGGGTDTQYF
DNA: TGTGCCAGCGGGCGGGGCGGGGGCACAGATACGCAGTATTTT
J: TRBJ2-3
V: TRBV4-2
D: .
size: once

CDR3: CASSSGTFYGYTF
DNA: TGTGCCAGCAGTTCCGGGACATTCTATGGCTACACCTTC
J: TRBJ1-2
V: TRBV6-5
D: .
size: .

CDR3: CAWRDMGAISNQPQHF
DNA: TGTGCCTGGAGAGACATGGGGGCAATTAGCAATCAGCCCCAGCATTTT
J: TRBJ1-5
V: TRBV30
D: .
size: .

CDR3: CASSLGGMEAQYF
DNA: TGCGCCAGCAGCTTGGGGGGCATGGAGGCCCAGTACTTC
J: TRBJ2-5
V: TRBV5-1
D: .
size: .

CDR3: CASSPTGSGWLGQYF
DNA: TGTGCCAGCAGTCCTACAGGTTCGGGGTGGCTTGGGCAGTACTTC
J: TRBJ2-7
V: TRBV2
D: .
size: .

CDR3: CASRDDMYDTF
DNA: TGTGCCAGCAGAGACGATATGTACGACACCTTC
J: TRBJ1-2
V: TRBV6-5
D: .
size: .

CDR3: CASSPEQGAFSGNTIYF
DNA: TGTGCCAGTAGTCCTGAACAGGGCGCCTTCTCTGGAAACACCATATATTTT
J: TRBJ1-3
V: TRBV19
D: .
size: .

CDR3: CASSHRQGPGNQPQHF
DNA: TGTGCCAGTAGCCACCGACAGGGGCCGGGCAATCAGCCCCAGCATTTT
J: TRBJ1-5
V: TRBV19
D: TRBD1
size: .

CDR3: CASSLRNTGELFF
DNA: TGTGCCAGCAGCTTGCGAAACACCGGGGAGCTGTTTTTT
J: TRBJ2-2
V: TRBV7-9
D: .
size: .

CDR3: CASSLVGGRGYEQYF
DNA: TGTGCCAGCAGCTTAGTGGGGGGGCGCGGATACGAGCAGTACTTC
J: TRBJ2-7
V: TRBV13
D: .
size: .

CDR3: CASSPQSKTYEQYF
DNA: TGTGCCAGCAGTCCGCAATCCAAAACCTACGAGCAGTACTTC
J: TRBJ2-7
V: TRBV27
D: .
size: few

CDR3: CASSHNQPQHF
DNA: TGTGCCAGCAGCCACAATCAGCCCCAGCATTTT
J: TRBJ1-5
V: TRBV7-3
D: .
size: .

CDR3: CASRAGETQYF
DNA: TGTGCCAGCAGGGCCGGGGAGACCCAGTACTTC
J: TRBJ2-5
V: TRBV28
D: .
size: .

CDR3: CASSLAGGRYNEQFF
DNA: TGTGCCAGTAGCCTAGCGGGAGGCCGCTACAATGAGCAGTTCTTC
J: TRBJ2-1
V: TRBV19
D: TRBD2
size: .

CDR3: CASSPSGGHQPQHF
DNA: TGTGCCAGCAGCCCATCAGGGGGGCATCAGCCCCAGCATTTT
J: TRBJ1-5
V: TRBV28
D: TRBD1
size: .

CDR3: CASTPGREVRETQYF
DNA: TGTGCCAGCACCCCAGGGCGGGAGGTTAGAGAGACCCAGTACTTC
J: TRBJ2-5
V: TRBV6-5
D: TRBD2
size: .

CDR3: CASSPSRQGAKTQYF
DNA: TGTGCCAGCAGTCCCTCCCGACAGGGGGCAAAGACCCAGTACTTC
J: TRBJ2-5
V: TRBV27
D: TRBD1
size: .

CDR3: CASSHRRVTGELFF
DNA: TGTGCCAGCAGCCACCGACGGGTAACCGGGGAGCTGTTTTTT
J: TRBJ2-2
V: TRBV7-2
D: .
size: .